These 18 T cell receptor beta chains were all obtained from the same sample, sequenced in a study of cytomegalovirus exposure and HLA in healthy donors (TCRdb year 2017). Libraries were built with the immunoSEQ multiplex PCR assay. A mixture of 60 forward primers for TCR Vbeta segments and 13 reverse primers for TCR Jbeta segments was used in the multiplex PCR. TCRdb re-hosts the immuneACCESS table, in-frame sequences only. Its copies lack some clones; in the studies checked, an unresolved V gene accounts for under half of them, and the cause for the rest is not known. The sample data list 100,000 to 150,000 clones, and roughly four fifths of these were observed just once. The top ten clones comprise about 3.9% of the sample. The material sequenced was PBMCs. The receptors were gathered from a woman between 35 and 50 years old in good health and CMV-seropositive.

This chain joins TRBV19 and TRBJ2-5; 12 bases are a match to TRBD1. Near its end, the DNA agrees better with TRBJ2-7, so the J call may be wrong. From germline, CDR1 is LNHDA and CDR2 SQIVND (reference sequence). The CDR3 totals 15 residues. CDR3 in DNA: TGTGCCAGTAGTATGGGGGACAGGGGGCTCTACGAGCAGTACTTC. Its translation is CASSMGDRGLYEQYF.

The CDR3 nucleotides are TGTGCCAGCACCTTTTCGACAGAGTACGGGGAGCTGTTTTTT. Its protein is CASTFSTEYGELFF. The J gene is TRBJ2-2, the V gene TRBV9; possibly TRBD1 for D (5 bases). The germline CDR1 and CDR2 sequences are SGDLS and YYNGEE. V was clipped by 6 bases and J by 7 bases, with 16 bases between them. The CDR3 runs 14 residues.

This clone has just a few counts. The chain recombines TRBV11-2 with TRBJ2-7; no reliable D call. CDR3 size: 12 residues. Between the trimmed V and J ends, which lost 5 bases and 4 bases, there was a span of 9 bases. Germline-derived CDR1 and CDR2 are SGHAT and FQNNGV. CDR3: CASSRVEYEQYF. The CDR3, as DNA: TGTGCCAGCAGCCGAGTAGAATACGAGCAGTACTTC. The whole variable domain, filled in from reference TRBV11-2 and TRBJ2-7, reads EAGVAQSPRYKIIEKRQSVAFWCNPISGHATLYWYQQILGQGPKLLIQFQNNGVVDDSQLPKDRFSAERLKGVDSTLKIQPAKLEDSAVYLCASSRVEYEQYFGPGTRLTVT.

This rearrangement joins TRBV5-1 to TRBJ2-7; possible D gene TRBD1, 5 bases. The CDR3 consists of 14 residues. Per germline, CDR1 SGHRS and CDR2 YFSETQ. V lost 0 bases, J lost 5 bases, and 12 bases lay in between. The CDR3 reads CASSLGLQGNEQYF. CDR3 sequence (DNA): TGCGCCAGCAGCTTGGGACTGCAGGGTAACGAGCAGTACTTC.

The V call is TRBV7-9, the J call TRBJ2-1; TRBD1 is a possible D gene (6 bases). Trimming stripped 5 bases from V and 9 bases from J, with 11 bases between. The CDR3 spans 12 residues. CDR1 is SEHNR and CDR2 is FQNEAQ in the germline V gene (reference sequence). CDR3 in amino acids: CASSPDRSEQFF. DNA for the CDR3: TGTGCCAGCAGCCCCGACAGGTCTGAGCAGTTCTTC.

V gene TRBV7-8 combines with J gene TRBJ2-7; TRBD1 might be the D (6 bases). CDR1 is SGHVS, CDR2 FQNEAQ, per germline. The CDR3 totals 13 residues. The V gene lost 1 base and the J gene lost 3 bases, with 7 bases spanning the gap. CDR3 coding DNA: TGTGCCAGCAGCTTAGGGGACAACTACGAGCAGTACTTC. Translated, it gives CASSLGDNYEQYF.

J is TRBJ1-5 and V is TRBV27, with 8 bases matching TRBD1. The ends lost 5 bases at V and 7 bases at J; junction bases unmatched: 4. There are 13 residues in the CDR3. Germline V lookup: CDR1 MNHEY, CDR2 SMNVEV (reference sequence). This CDR3 is CASSRQGFQPQHF. The DNA for the CDR3 is TGTGCCAGCAGTCGACAGGGGTTCCAGCCCCAGCATTTT.

CDR3 amino acids: CASSPSPSSGNTIYF. The CDR3 nucleotides read TGTGCCAGCTCACCTTCCCCGTCCTCTGGAAACACCATATATTTT. This sequence joins TRBV18 and TRBJ1-3; D is undetermined. Germline CDR1 and CDR2: KGHSH and LQKENI. Trimming left V 3 bases short and J 0 bases short, with 9 bases between. This CDR3 region has 15 residues.

The chain couples TRBV11-3 to TRBJ1-1, with D possibly being TRBD1 (5 bases). Germline-derived CDR1 and CDR2 are SGHNT and YENEEA. Trimming left V 5 bases short and J 2 bases short, with 18 bases between. The CDR3 spans 16 residues. CDR3 amino acids: CASSHYFGHPNTEAFF. CDR3 DNA: TGTGCCAGCAGCCACTACTTTGGACACCCAAACACTGAAGCTTTCTTT.

This sequence joins TRBV18 and TRBJ1-2; 9 nucleotides agree with TRBD1. V shed 4 bases, J shed 11 bases, and the junction held 17 bases outside the gene matches. Germline loops: CDR1 KGHSH, CDR2 LQKENI. This CDR3 contains 16 residues. The DNA of the CDR3 is TGTGCCAGCTCACTCCAGAGCCCGGGACAGGGAATTGATTACACCTTC. This codes for CASSLQSPGQGIDYTF.

The chain carries TRBV2 and TRBJ1-2, with a tentative D call TRBD1 (5 bases). The CDR3 is made up of 16 amino acids. Trimming cost V 5 bases and J 4 bases, with 20 bases left between them. CDR1 and CDR2 (germline): SNHLY, FYNNEI. The CDR3 bases are TGTGCCAGCAGTTATTCCGCTCAGGGTTCGCTCTATGGCTACACCTTC. Its protein is CASSYSAQGSLYGYTF.

The rearrangement links TRBV27 to TRBJ1-2; tentatively, D is TRBD1 (6 bases). This CDR3 is built from 13 residues. Germline loops: CDR1 MNHEY, CDR2 SMNVEV (reference sequence). The V end was cut by 8 bases, the J end by 8 bases, with 18 bases between. Written as DNA, the CDR3 is TGTGCCAGCCGCTTCACAGGGAGAGGGGGCTACACCTTC. It codes for CASRFTGRGGYTF.

This clone was found once. The chain has TRBV2 and TRBJ2-1, with 8 bases that match TRBD2. Unmatched junction bases numbered 21, after V lost 9 bases and J lost 8 bases. CDR3 length: 17 residues. CDR1 and CDR2 from the germline V gene are SNHLY and FYNNEI. The CDR3 loop reads CASWQSTSGGRRDEQFF. CDR3 DNA: TGTGCCAGTTGGCAGAGTACTAGCGGAGGCCGAAGGGATGAGCAGTTCTTC.

This chain uses TRBV12-5 with TRBJ1-2; D gene ambiguous. The ends were cut back, 0 bases at V and 6 bases at J, with 8 bases in the middle. The CDR3 is 13 residues long. Germline V gene lookup returns CDR1 LGHNT and CDR2 FRNRAP. This chain's CDR3 is CASGLVLSHGYTF. In nucleotides, the CDR3 is TGTGCTAGTGGTTTGGTACTTTCCCATGGCTACACCTTC. Full variable domain (remainder filled in from reference TRBV12-5 and TRBJ1-2): DARVTQTPRHKVTEMGQEVTMRCQPILGHNTVFWYRQTMMQGLELLAYFRNRAPLDDSGMPKDRFSAEMPDATLATLKIQPSEPRDSAVYFCASGLVLSHGYTFGSGTRLTVV.

V gene TRBV15 combines with J gene TRBJ1-1, with unresolved D. Germline values: CDR1 LNHNV, CDR2 YYDKDF (reference sequence). This CDR3 has 12 residues. V dropped 9 bases and J dropped 2 bases, with 10 bases sitting between them. CDR3 bases: TGTGCCACAGCGGGGTCTAACACTGAAGCTTTCTTT. It yields the protein CATAGSNTEAFF.

There are a few counts of this clone. CDR3 nucleotides: TGCGCCAGCAGCTTGGAAGGGGGCACCTACAATGAGCAGTTCTTC. Translation: CASSLEGGTYNEQFF. The chain carries TRBV5-1 and TRBJ2-1; TRBD1 aligns across 7 bases. The CDR3 runs to 15 residues. CDR1 is SGHRS, CDR2 YFSETQ, per germline. V dropped 0 bases and J dropped 2; count of bases not matched to a gene: 2. Full variable domain (missing parts from reference TRBV5-1 and TRBJ2-1): KAGVTQTPRYLIKTRGQQVTLSCSPISGHRSVSWYQQTPGQGLQFLFEYFSETQRNKGNFPGRFSGRQFSNSRSEMNVSTLELGDSALYLCASSLEGGTYNEQFFGPGTRLTVL.

This clone was seen just once. This chain connects TRBV30 to TRBJ2-3, with TRBD1 matching over 8 bases. The CDR3 covers 13 residues. Germline V gene sequence: CDR1 GTSNPN, CDR2 SVGIG (reference sequence). After removal of 8 bases from V and 4 bases from J, the junction contained 8 bases not matched to a gene. The CDR3 DNA is TGTGCCAGACAGGGGTCCTTGGCAGATACGCAGTATTTT. It is translated as CARQGSLADTQYF.

The chain employs TRBV4-3 and TRBJ2-1, with TRBD2 matching 16 bases. The V gene's germline CDR1 is LGHNA and CDR2 YSLEER. Trimming removed 4 bases from V and 6 bases from J; junction bases left unmatched: 3. The length of the CDR3 is 16 residues. The CDR3 DNA sequence: TGCGCCAGCAGCCCGGGACTAGCGGGAGGGCTCAATGAGCAGTTCTTC. Encoded protein: CASSPGLAGGLNEQFF.